One sample yielded the 6 T cell receptor beta chains listed below, sequenced in a study of cytomegalovirus exposure and HLA in healthy donors. Use of 60 Vbeta and 13 Jbeta primers characterized the PCR. The data were produced by immunoSEQ multiplex PCR, yet TCRdb's version contains in-frame clones alone and is incomplete. The table records about 190,000 clones, around four fifths of them present only once. The sample comprised PBMCs. The receptor source for this set is a man aged 35 to 55 in good health and CMV-seropositive.

J is TRBJ1-4 and V is TRBV7-2; TRBD1 might be the D (5 bases). The CDR3 runs to 14 residues. CDR1 SGHTA and CDR2 FQGNSA come from the germline V gene. Trimming removed 5 bases from V and 5 bases from J, with 12 bases in between. Written as DNA, the CDR3 is TGTGCCAGCAGCCGGGGGGGGGACAATGAAAAACTGTTTTTT. Residues: CASSRGGDNEKLFF.

V gene TRBV7-2 combines with J gene TRBJ2-1; 8 bases align to TRBD2. The length of the CDR3 is 17 residues. Germline V gives CDR1 SGHTA, CDR2 FQGNSA. The V segment lost 1 base and the J segment 5 bases; nucleotides outside the gene matches: 10. The CDR3 region has the DNA TGTGCCAGCAGCTTAGTCCCTACCGGGAGGGTTAACAATGAGCAGTTCTTC. It is translated as CASSLVPTGRVNNEQFF. The whole variable domain, filled in from reference TRBV7-2 and TRBJ2-1, reads GAGVSQSPSNKVTEKGKDVELRCDPISGHTALYWYRQSLGQGLEFLIYFQGNSAPDKSGLPSDRFSAERTGGSVSTLTIQRTQQEDSAVYLCASSLVPTGRVNNEQFFGPGTRLTVL.

This clone was picked up one time. The chain carries TRBV7-9 and TRBJ2-7; a possible D gene is TRBD2 (5 bases). CDR1 is SEHNR, CDR2 FQNEAQ, per germline (reference sequence). The length of the CDR3 is 15 residues. Trimming shortened V by 1 base and J by 0 bases, and 10 bases separated the two germline ends. In nucleotides, the CDR3 is TGTGCCAGCAGCTTAGATGGCGGACTCTCCTACGAGCAGTACTTC. Translated: CASSLDGGLSYEQYF.

CDR3 in amino acids: CASSLARLGNQPQHF. The CDR3 coding sequence is TGTGCCAGCAGCTTAGCCAGGCTGGGCAATCAGCCCCAGCATTTT. The rearrangement links TRBV11-3 to TRBJ1-5; D uncertain. The germline gives CDR1 SGHNT, CDR2 YENEEA. Trimming took off 1 base at V and 2 bases at J, with 9 bases between the two ends. The length of the CDR3 is 15 residues. Full variable domain (missing parts from reference TRBV11-3 and TRBJ1-5): EAGVVQSPRYKIIEKKQPVAFWCNPISGHNTLYWYLQNLGQGPELLIRYENEEAVDDSQLPKDRFSAERLKGVDSTLKIQPAELGDSAVYLCASSLARLGNQPQHFGDGTRLSIL.

Remarks on this clone: The junction does not match germline at one end; this may be a read error. The chain joins TRBV7-9 to TRBJ2-7, with TRBD1 as a possible D gene (5 bases). There are 12 residues in the CDR3. The germline V gene has CDR1 SEHNR and CDR2 FQNEAQ (reference sequence). This chain's CDR3 is CSSSLRSGEQYF. Written as DNA, the CDR3 is TGTTCCAGCAGCTTAAGGTCAGGGGAGCAGTACTTC.

The chain is built from TRBV6-1 and TRBJ2-7; possible D gene TRBD1, 6 bases. The CDR3 sequence is 15 residues long. V shed 6 bases and J shed 0 bases, with 15 bases lying between them. Germline V gene data show CDR1 as MNHNS and CDR2 as SASEGT. The CDR3 DNA follows: TGTGCCAGCAGCGCACAGGGCTCGAGCTCCTACGAGCAGTACTTC. Amino acids: CASSAQGSSSYEQYF.